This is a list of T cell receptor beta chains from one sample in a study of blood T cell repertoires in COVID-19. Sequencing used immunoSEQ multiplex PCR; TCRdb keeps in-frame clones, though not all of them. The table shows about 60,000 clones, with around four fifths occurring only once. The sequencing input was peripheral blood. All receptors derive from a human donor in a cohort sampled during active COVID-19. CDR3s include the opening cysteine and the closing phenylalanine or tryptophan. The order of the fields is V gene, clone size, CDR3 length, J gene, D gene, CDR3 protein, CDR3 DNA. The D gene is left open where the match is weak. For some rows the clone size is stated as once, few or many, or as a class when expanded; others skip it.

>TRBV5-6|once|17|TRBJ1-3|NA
CASSLALSVSSGNTIYF
TGTGCCAGCAGCTTAGCTCTCTCTGTGAGCTCTGGAAACACCATATATTTT
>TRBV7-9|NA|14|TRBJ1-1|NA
CASSLAVADMEAFF
TGTGCCAGCAGCTTAGCGGTGGCAGATATGGAAGCTTTCTTT
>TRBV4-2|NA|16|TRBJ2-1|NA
CASSPLPGGPLYEQFF
TGTGCCAGCAGCCCCCTTCCGGGGGGCCCTCTATATGAGCAGTTCTTC
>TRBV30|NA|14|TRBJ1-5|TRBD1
CAWSVGQGGQPQHF
TGTGCCTGGAGTGTAGGACAGGGCGGTCAGCCCCAGCATTTT
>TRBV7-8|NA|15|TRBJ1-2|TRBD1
CASSLREQGSYGYTF
TGTGCCAGCAGCTTAAGAGAACAGGGGAGCTATGGCTACACCTTC
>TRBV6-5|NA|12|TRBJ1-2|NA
CASSQTTGSYTF
TGTGCCAGCAGTCAAACGACGGGAAGCTACACCTTC
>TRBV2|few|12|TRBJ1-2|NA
CASSELAAGYTF
TGTGCCAGCAGTGAACTGGCGGCTGGCTACACCTTC
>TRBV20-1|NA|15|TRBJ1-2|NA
CSASDQSVRDYGYTF
TGCAGTGCTAGTGATCAGAGCGTCCGGGACTATGGCTACACCTTC
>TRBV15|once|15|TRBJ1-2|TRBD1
CATSRPGTVNYGYTF
TGTGCCACCAGCCGCCCCGGGACAGTTAACTATGGCTACACCTTC
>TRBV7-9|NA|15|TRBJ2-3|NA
CASSSGHSPTDTQYF
TGTGCCAGCAGCTCAGGACATTCCCCCACAGATACGCAGTATTTT